Listed here are 15 T cell receptor beta chains from one sample, sequenced in a study of T cells in Graves' hyperthyroidism and ophthalmopathy (dated by TCRdb to between 2017 and 2020). The library was made by multiplex PCR. The run used an Illumina HiSeq 2000. The TCR beta CDR3 regions were amplified from the RNA transcripts. The first round of RT-PCR for the TCR CDR3 was performed with the HTBI primer set and the Qiagen OneStep RT-PCR kit. TCRdb ran its own pipeline on the public reads, namely fastp trimming at Q25 and MiXCR clone calling, and kept in-frame beta chains. Entries are consolidated by CDR3 protein sequence, retaining the most common genes and DNA. For this sample the table gives about 500,000 distinct CDR3 sequences, of which approximately 15% were detected only once. Roughly 18% of the sample is in the top ten clones. The sequenced sample consisted of blood. The receptors shown here come from a woman between 18 and 29 years old with Graves' hyperthyroidism.

A few counts support this clonotype. The gene calls are TRBV18 and TRBJ2-2, with unresolved D. V was pared by 1 base and J by 2 bases, with 5 bases between. This CDR3 contains 14 residues. Germline lookup yields CDR1 KGHSH and CDR2 LQKENI. The CDR3 reads CASSPRENTGELFF. The DNA of the CDR3 is TGTGCCAGCTCACCACGAGAAAACACCGGGGAGCTGTTTTTT.

The rearrangement links TRBV4-3 to TRBJ2-1; 7 bases agree with TRBD2. After removal of 0 bases from V and 8 bases from J, the junction contained 22 bases not matched to a gene. This CDR3 spans 20 amino acids. Germline CDR1 is LGHNA and CDR2 is YSLEER. The CDR3 nucleotides are TGCGCCAGCAGCCAAGATTGGGGGGGTATAGCGAGGAAGACACACTATGAGCAGTTCTTC. It translates to CASSQDWGGIARKTHYEQFF.

Points on this clonotype: This may stem from a read error, because a much larger clone lies one nucleotide away. The gene calls are TRBV7-9 and TRBJ1-2; 7 positions match TRBD1. The CDR3 consists of 14 residues. Germline V gives CDR1 SEHNR, CDR2 FQNEAQ (reference sequence). The CDR3 sequence is CASSQQGIDYAYTF. The CDR3 coding sequence is TGTGCCAGCAGCCAACAGGGGATCGACTATGCCTACACCTTC.

This clonotype was observed many times. The rearrangement links TRBV6-1 to TRBJ2-3, with D possibly matching TRBD2 (6 bases). The CDR3 sequence is 15 residues long. From germline, CDR1 is MNHNS and CDR2 SASEGT. The ends were cut back, 6 bases at V and 6 bases at J, with 19 bases in the middle. The CDR3 DNA follows: TGTGCCAGCAGGACGGGACTGCACCCGAGGGATACGCAGTATTTT. The encoded protein is CASRTGLHPRDTQYF.

This clonotype was recorded at least ten times. The chain is built from TRBV6-2 or TRBV6-3 and TRBJ2-7; 12 nucleotides match TRBD2. The V gene's germline CDR1 is MNHEY and CDR2 SVGEGT. CDR3 length: 16 residues. The trim removed 8 bases at V and 5 bases at J, leaving 13 bases unmatched. CDR3 nucleotides: TGTGCCAGCGTAAGCCAATGGACTAGCGGGAACCACGAGCAGTACTTC. This encodes CASVSQWTSGNHEQYF.

This clonotype occurred a few times. The V call is TRBV12-5, the J call TRBJ1-2, with D possibly being TRBD1 (5 bases). Germline CDR1 is LGHNT and CDR2 is FRNRAP. V shed 1 base and J shed 4 bases, with 16 bases lying between them. The CDR3 totals 16 residues. The CDR3 sequence: CASGLGINQGSYGYTF. CDR3 in DNA: TGTGCTAGTGGTTTGGGCATCAATCAGGGAAGCTATGGCTACACCTTC.

The V gene is TRBV20-1, the J gene TRBJ1-6, with D possibly being TRBD1 (5 bases). CDR1 DFQATT and CDR2 SNEGSKA come from the germline V gene (reference sequence). V lost 3 bases and J 9 bases, leaving 15 bases between the germline ends. This CDR3 comprises 14 residues. The CDR3 is CSARGTSLGSPLHF. The CDR3 DNA is TGCAGTGCTAGGGGGACGTCTCTAGGTTCACCCCTCCACTTT.

V is TRBV6-1 and J is TRBJ2-3; D not resolved. Trimming removed 4 bases from V and 1 base from J, with 12 bases in between. The CDR3 loop spans 15 amino acids. The germline V gene has CDR1 MNHNS and CDR2 SASEGT. DNA of the CDR3: TGTGCCAGCAGTGCTGGTGCCGCGGGCACAGATACGCAGTATTTT. Its translation: CASSAGAAGTDTQYF.

The V call is TRBV7-3, the J call TRBJ2-2, with a tentative D call TRBD2 (6 bases). Looked up from germline, CDR1 is SGHTA and CDR2 is FQGTGA. The CDR3 is 14 amino acids. V was trimmed by 4 bases and J by 3 bases, leaving 9 bases between them. The CDR3, as DNA: TGTGCCAGCAGCTCGGGACTCGACACCGGGGAGCTGTTTTTT. This translates into CASSSGLDTGELFF.

The chain links TRBV6-1 to TRBJ1-1; no definite D call. The CDR3 extends over 13 amino acids. Germline V gives CDR1 MNHNS, CDR2 SASEGT. Trimming left V 7 bases short and J 4 bases short, with 13 bases between. In nucleotides, the CDR3 is TGTGCCAGCAATTGGCAGGAGGGCACTGAAGCTTTCTTT. Translated, it gives CASNWQEGTEAFF.

This clonotype was seen only a few times. The chain couples TRBV27 to TRBJ1-5; maybe TRBD1 (5 bases). Germline V gene data show CDR1 as MNHEY and CDR2 as SMNVEV (reference sequence). The V and J ends lost 6 bases and 1 base respectively, with 22 bases between them. The CDR3 extends over 18 amino acids. The CDR3 loop reads CASRSLAGQGRSNQPQHF. In nucleotides, the CDR3 is TGTGCCAGCAGATCCCTCGCGGGGCAGGGTAGAAGCAATCAGCCCCAGCATTTT.

This clonotype appeared a few times. The chain uses TRBV25-1 and TRBJ1-5; D not resolved. Between the trimmed V and J ends, which lost 3 bases and 5 bases, there was a span of 11 bases. Germline CDR1 is MGHDK and CDR2 is SYGVNS. The CDR3 covers 14 residues. CDR3 in DNA: TGTGCCAGCAGTGAGGGGAGGGAGGATCAGCCCCAGCATTTT. Amino acid sequence: CASSEGREDQPQHF.

This clonotype was counted many times. The V gene is TRBV11-2, the J gene TRBJ1-2, with D hard to call. Germline-derived CDR1 and CDR2 are SGHAT and FQNNGV. The CDR3 totals 17 residues. With 2 bases removed from V and 8 bases from J, the gap between germline ends came to 24 bases. The CDR3 bases are TGTGCCAGCAGCTTATGGTCCCGGTCGGGCGACCGGGAGGGCTACACCTTC. Its translation: CASSLWSRSGDREGYTF.

The sample holds one count of this clonotype. The chain combines TRBV2 with TRBJ1-5, with D possibly matching TRBD1 (5 bases). This CDR3 contains 16 residues. Per germline, CDR1 SNHLY and CDR2 FYNNEI. The V end was cut by 6 bases, the J end by 1 base, with 16 bases between. Here the CDR3 DNA reads TGTGCCAGCAGCGATTGGGCCGGGGGGAGCAATCAGCCCCAGCATTTT. Protein: CASSDWAGGSNQPQHF. The full variable domain, its missing parts supplied by reference TRBV2 and TRBJ1-5, is EPEVTQTPSHQVTQMGQEVILRCVPISNHLYFYWYRQILGQKVEFLVSFYNNEISEKSEIFDDQFSVERPDGSNFTLKIRSTKLEDSAMYFCASSDWAGGSNQPQHFGDGTRLSIL.

Ten or more counts support this clonotype. The chain recombines TRBV18 with TRBJ2-4; possible D gene TRBD1, 6 bases. CDR3 length: 13 residues. The V gene's germline CDR1 is KGHSH and CDR2 LQKENI. Trimming cost V 4 bases and J 9 bases, with 13 bases left between them. The CDR3 here is CASSRDTPGIQYF. As DNA, the CDR3 is TGTGCCAGCTCACGGGACACCCCGGGCATTCAGTACTTC.